This T cell receptor beta chain was recorded in a study of OX40 agonist ivuxolimab in advanced cancers. Background on the study: The mean age was around 56 years, ranging from 23 to 79, with 80% to 85% of participants male.

Here immunoSEQ multiplex PCR was the method, and the copy in TCRdb shows in-frame clones only, minus some. The sample includes about 58,000 clones, roughly 77% of them seen just once. The V end was cut by 6 bases, the J end by 6 bases, with 11 bases between. This CDR3 has 13 amino acids. Looked up from germline, CDR1 is MNHNS and CDR2 is SASEGT. The receptor was derived from an adult with an advanced solid tumor such as melanoma, head and neck, liver or kidney cancer. The rearrangement links TRBV6-1 to TRBJ2-2; D could derive from TRBD1 or TRBD2 (6 bases each). The material sequenced was CD4+ or CD8+ T cells sorted from blood, taken in a trial of the OX40 agonist ivuxolimab. CDR3 coding DNA: TGTGCCAGCAGACTAGGGGGGCCCGGGGAGCTGTTTTTT. This translates into CASRLGGPGELFF.